This T cell receptor beta chain appears in the sequencing data of a study of T cell repertoires in cytomegalovirus infection. At the level of the study: In public TCR beta signatures, there were indications of both CMV infection and matching HLA type.

TCRdb re-analysed the reads in MiXCR, keeping a single row per CDR3 protein. Of fewer than 550,000 distinct CDR3 sequences listed, about 15% are singletons. This clonotype occurred many times. Its antigen remains unknown. General study results and limits: In two of eight donors, the top clonotype was HLA-C-restricted CMV-specific. Frequencies of public TCR beta families were cumulated, and this identified carriers of CMV plus the relevant HLA.

With 0 bases removed from V and 3 bases from J, the gap between germline ends came to 5 bases. The germline gives CDR1 SGHTA, CDR2 FQGNSA. This CDR3 is 13 amino acids long. What was sequenced was CD8+ T cells from PBMCs. The chain has TRBV7-2 and TRBJ1-2; no clear D gene. The sequence was obtained from a human donor in good health (CMV status not recorded). Some clones in this sample may be carry-over from other donors' samples. The CDR3 bases are TGTGCCAGCAGCTTAGCGGACTACTATGGCTACACCTTC. It specifies CASSLADYYGYTF.